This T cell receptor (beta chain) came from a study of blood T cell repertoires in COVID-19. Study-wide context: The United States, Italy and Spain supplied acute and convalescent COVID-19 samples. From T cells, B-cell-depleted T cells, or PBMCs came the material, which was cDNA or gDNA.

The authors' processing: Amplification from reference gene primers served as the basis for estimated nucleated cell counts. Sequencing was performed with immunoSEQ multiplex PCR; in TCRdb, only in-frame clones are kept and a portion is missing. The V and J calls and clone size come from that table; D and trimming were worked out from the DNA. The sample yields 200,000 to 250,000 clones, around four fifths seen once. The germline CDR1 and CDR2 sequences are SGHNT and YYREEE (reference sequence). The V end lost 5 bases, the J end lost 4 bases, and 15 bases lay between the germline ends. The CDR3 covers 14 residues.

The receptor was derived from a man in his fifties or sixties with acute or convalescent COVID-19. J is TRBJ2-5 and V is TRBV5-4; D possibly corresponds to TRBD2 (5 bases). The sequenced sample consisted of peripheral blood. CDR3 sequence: CASRPGGALETQYF. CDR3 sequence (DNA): TGTGCCAGCAGACCCGGAGGAGCGTTAGAGACCCAGTACTTC.